This T cell receptor beta chain was sequenced during a study of blood T cell repertoires in COVID-19. Sequencing was performed with immunoSEQ multiplex PCR; in TCRdb, only in-frame clones are kept and a portion is missing. This table holds about 39,000 clones, around 83% found once. Losses at the gene ends were 0 bases for V and 7 bases for J; bases not matched to a gene: 8. The CDR3 loop spans 15 amino acids. CDR1 and CDR2 from the germline V gene are MNHEY and SVGAGI. This clone appeared a few times. The sample consisted of peripheral blood. The receptor was isolated from a man in his sixties with acute or convalescent COVID-19. This rearrangement joins TRBV6-5 to TRBJ1-2; 7 nucleotides match TRBD1. CDR3 residues: CASSYSEGAGGGYTF. CDR3 DNA: TGTGCCAGCAGTTACTCGGAGGGGGCCGGGGGTGGCTACACCTTC.